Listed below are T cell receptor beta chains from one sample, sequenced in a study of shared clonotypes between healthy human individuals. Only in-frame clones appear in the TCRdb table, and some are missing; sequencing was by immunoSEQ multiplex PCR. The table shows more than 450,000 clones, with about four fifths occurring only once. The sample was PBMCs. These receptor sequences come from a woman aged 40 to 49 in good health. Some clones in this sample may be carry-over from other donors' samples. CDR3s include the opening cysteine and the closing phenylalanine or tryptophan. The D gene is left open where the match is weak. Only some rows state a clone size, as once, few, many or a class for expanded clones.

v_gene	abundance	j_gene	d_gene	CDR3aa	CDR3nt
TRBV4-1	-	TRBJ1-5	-	CASSPVLTTSNQPQHF	TGCGCCAGCAGTCCCGTTTTGACAACTAGCAATCAGCCCCAGCATTTT
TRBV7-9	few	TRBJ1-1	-	CASSSYRTEAFF	TGTGCCAGCAGCTCCTACAGGACGGAAGCTTTCTTT
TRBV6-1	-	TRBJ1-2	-	CASSEGEWANRGYTF	TGTGCCAGCAGTGAAGGGGAGTGGGCCAACCGGGGCTACACCTTC
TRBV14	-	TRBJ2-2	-	CASSQRWGTGELFF	TGTGCCAGCAGCCAACGGTGGGGCACCGGGGAGCTGTTTTTT
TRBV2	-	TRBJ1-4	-	CASSELAGLGEKLFF	TGTGCCAGCAGTGAATTGGCAGGGCTGGGGGAAAAACTGTTTTTT
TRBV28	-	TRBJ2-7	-	CASSLSGALRYEQYF	TGTGCCAGCAGTTTATCGGGAGCCTTGCGGTACGAGCAGTACTTC
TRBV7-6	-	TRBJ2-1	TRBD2	CASSLDGTSVPLWGEQFF	TGTGCCAGCAGCTTAGATGGGACTAGCGTCCCTCTATGGGGTGAGCAGTTCTTC
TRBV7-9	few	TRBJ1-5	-	CASSLARAGSNQPQHF	TGTGCCAGCAGCTTAGCCCGAGCCGGGAGCAATCAGCCCCAGCATTTT
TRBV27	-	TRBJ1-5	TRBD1	CASSLRGDRSNQPQHF	TGTGCCAGCAGTCTACGAGGGGACAGAAGCAATCAGCCCCAGCATTTT
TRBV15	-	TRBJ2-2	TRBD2	CATSKPSGRGGAGELFF	TGTGCCACCAGCAAGCCTAGCGGGAGAGGGGGCGCCGGGGAGCTGTTTTTT
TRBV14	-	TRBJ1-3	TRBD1	CASSRNRGFLQSSGNTIYF	TGTGCCAGCAGCCGGAACAGGGGGTTCCTCCAGAGCTCTGGAAACACCATATATTTT
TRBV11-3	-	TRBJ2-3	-	CASSAGVTDTQYF	TGTGCCAGCTCGGCGGGCGTCACAGATACGCAGTATTTT
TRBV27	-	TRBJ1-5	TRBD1	CASSFSGTGEGFVNQPQHF	TGTGCCAGCAGTTTCTCCGGGACAGGGGAGGGTTTTGTCAATCAGCCCCAGCATTTT
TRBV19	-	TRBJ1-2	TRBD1	CASSIAGTGGINGYTF	TGTGCCAGTAGTATCGCCGGGACAGGGGGCATCAATGGCTACACCTTC
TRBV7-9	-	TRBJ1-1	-	CASKKNTEAFF	TGTGCCAGCAAAAAAAACACTGAAGCTTTCTTT
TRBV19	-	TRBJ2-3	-	CASSPATASTDTQYF	TGTGCCAGTAGCCCGGCGACGGCAAGTACAGATACGCAGTATTTT
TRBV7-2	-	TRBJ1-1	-	CASSLVQGGTEAFF	TGTGCCAGCAGCTTAGTCCAGGGAGGCACTGAAGCTTTCTTT
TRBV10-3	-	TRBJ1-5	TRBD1	CANWDRGYNQPQHF	TGTGCCAACTGGGACAGGGGTTACAATCAGCCCCAGCATTTT
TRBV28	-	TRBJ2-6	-	CASSPAGQLSGANVLTF	TGTGCCAGCAGCCCTGCGGGACAGCTTTCTGGGGCCAACGTCCTGACTTTC
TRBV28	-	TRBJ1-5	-	CASSPRGSGNQPQHF	TGTGCCAGCAGTCCAAGGGGGTCTGGCAATCAGCCCCAGCATTTT